The following is a T cell receptor beta chain sequence with its context. These data are taken from a study of radiotherapy plus CTLA-4 blockade in lung cancer. Assay used: immunoSEQ multiplex PCR; TCRdb lists only in-frame clones, some missing. Of 70,000 to 95,000 clones listed, approximately 83% were seen once; the top ten hold 13% to 15%. Sample: peripheral blood, taken from a patient treated with radiotherapy plus ipilimumab. The receptor comes from a human donor with non-small cell lung cancer that progressed on radiotherapy plus ipilimumab.

CDR3: CSVLKGYTGELFF. The CDR3 DNA reads TGCAGCGTCCTCAAGGGGTACACCGGGGAGCTGTTTTTT. The genes are TRBV29-1 and TRBJ2-2, with D possibly matching TRBD1 (5 bases). The CDR3 consists of 13 residues. The germline V gene has CDR1 SQVTM and CDR2 ANQGSEA. V was trimmed by 6 bases and J by 3 bases, leaving 11 bases between them.